This TCR beta chain was sequenced during a study of shared clonotypes between healthy human individuals. The germline V and J ends were trimmed by 0 bases and 0 bases, with 9 bases remaining between them. Germline V lookup: CDR1 SQVTM, CDR2 ANQGSEA. The CDR3 spans 15 residues. Assay used: immunoSEQ multiplex PCR; TCRdb lists only in-frame clones, some missing. The profile shows 550,000 to 650,000 clones, 96% of them singletons. CD45RO-negative, CCR7-selected cells formed the naive CD8 fraction, which excluded terminally differentiated effector memory CD45RA+ cells. The sequencing input was naive CD8+ T cells sorted from blood. This clonotype was obtained from a woman in her 30s in good health. The rearrangement uses TRBV29-1 and TRBJ2-1; the D is unclear. Written as DNA, the CDR3 is TGCAGCGTTGAAGATCAGACGAGCTCCTACAATGAGCAGTTCTTC. It codes for CSVEDQTSSYNEQFF.